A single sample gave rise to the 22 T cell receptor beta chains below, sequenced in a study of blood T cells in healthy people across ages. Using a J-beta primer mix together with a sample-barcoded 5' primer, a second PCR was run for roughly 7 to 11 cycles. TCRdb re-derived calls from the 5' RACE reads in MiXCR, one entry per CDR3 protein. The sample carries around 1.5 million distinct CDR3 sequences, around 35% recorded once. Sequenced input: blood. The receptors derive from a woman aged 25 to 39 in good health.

The CDR3 DNA is TGCAGTGCTAGAGAAGGGACATCTTACGAGCAGTACTTC. Translating gives CSAREGTSYEQYF. The chain combines TRBV20-1 with TRBJ2-7; D is possibly TRBD1 (6 bases). Germline V gene data show CDR1 as DFQATT and CDR2 as SNEGSKA (reference sequence). The CDR3 sequence is 13 residues long. The V end was cut by 0 bases, the J end by 4 bases, with 10 bases between.

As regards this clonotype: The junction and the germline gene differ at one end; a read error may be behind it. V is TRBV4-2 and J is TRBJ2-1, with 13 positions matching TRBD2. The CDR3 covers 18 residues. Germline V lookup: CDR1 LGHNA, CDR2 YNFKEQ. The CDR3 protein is CASSQGVGLAGLNNGQFF. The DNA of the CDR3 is TGTGCCAGCAGCCAAGGAGTGGGACTAGCGGGACTTAACAATGGGCAGTTCTTC.

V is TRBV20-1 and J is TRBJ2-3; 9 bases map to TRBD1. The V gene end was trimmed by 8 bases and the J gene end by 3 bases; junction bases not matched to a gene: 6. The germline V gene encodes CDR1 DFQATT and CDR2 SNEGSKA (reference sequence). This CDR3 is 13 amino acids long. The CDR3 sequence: CSTIQGATDTQYF. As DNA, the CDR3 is TGCAGTACTATACAGGGGGCAACAGATACGCAGTATTTT.

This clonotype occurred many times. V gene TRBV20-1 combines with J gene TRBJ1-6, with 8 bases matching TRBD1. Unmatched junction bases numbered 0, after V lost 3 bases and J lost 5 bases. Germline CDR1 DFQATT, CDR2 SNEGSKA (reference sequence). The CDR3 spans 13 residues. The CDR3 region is CSARGQDNSPLHF. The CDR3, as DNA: TGCAGTGCTAGGGGACAGGATAATTCACCCCTCCACTTT.

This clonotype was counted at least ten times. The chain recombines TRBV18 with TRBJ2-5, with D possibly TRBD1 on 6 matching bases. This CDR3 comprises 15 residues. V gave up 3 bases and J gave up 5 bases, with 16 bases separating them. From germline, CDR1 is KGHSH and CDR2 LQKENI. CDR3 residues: CASSPPTGRRETQYF. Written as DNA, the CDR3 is TGTGCCAGCTCACCTCCGACAGGCCGGAGGGAGACCCAGTACTTC.

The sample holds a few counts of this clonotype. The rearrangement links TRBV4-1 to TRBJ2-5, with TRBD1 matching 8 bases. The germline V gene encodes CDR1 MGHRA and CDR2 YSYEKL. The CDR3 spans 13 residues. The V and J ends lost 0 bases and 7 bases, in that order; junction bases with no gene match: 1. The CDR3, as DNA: TGCGCCAGCAGCCAAGATACAGGGGGGACCCAGTACTTC. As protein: CASSQDTGGTQYF.

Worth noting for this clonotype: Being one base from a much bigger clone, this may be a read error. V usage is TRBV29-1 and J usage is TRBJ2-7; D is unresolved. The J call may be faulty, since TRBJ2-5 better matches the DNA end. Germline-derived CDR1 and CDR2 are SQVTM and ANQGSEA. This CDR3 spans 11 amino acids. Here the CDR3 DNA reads TGCTGCGTTGGAGTGGAGGAGACCCAGTACTTC. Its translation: CCVGVEETQYF.

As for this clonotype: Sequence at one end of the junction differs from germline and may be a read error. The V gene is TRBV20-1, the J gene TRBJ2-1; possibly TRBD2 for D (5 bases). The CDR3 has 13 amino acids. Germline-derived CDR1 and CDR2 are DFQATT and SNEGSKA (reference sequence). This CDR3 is CGASRGMLNEQFF. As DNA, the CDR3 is TGCGGTGCTAGCCGGGGAATGTTGAATGAGCAGTTCTTC.

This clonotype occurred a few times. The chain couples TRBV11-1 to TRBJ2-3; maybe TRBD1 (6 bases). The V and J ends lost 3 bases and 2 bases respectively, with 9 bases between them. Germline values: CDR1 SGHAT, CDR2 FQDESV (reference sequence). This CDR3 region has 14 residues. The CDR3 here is CASSLNRATDTQYF. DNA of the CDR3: TGTGCCAGCAGCTTGAACAGGGCCACAGATACGCAGTATTTT.

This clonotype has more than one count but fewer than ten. CDR3 protein: CASSLAGRGTTDTQYF. The CDR3, as DNA: TGTGCCAGCAGCTTAGCGGGGCGCGGAACCACAGATACGCAGTATTTT. The chain links TRBV7-8 to TRBJ2-3; possibly TRBD1 for D (5 bases). Germline values: CDR1 SGHVS, CDR2 FQNEAQ. The CDR3 spans 16 residues. Between the trimmed V and J ends, which lost 0 bases and 2 bases, there was a span of 12 bases.

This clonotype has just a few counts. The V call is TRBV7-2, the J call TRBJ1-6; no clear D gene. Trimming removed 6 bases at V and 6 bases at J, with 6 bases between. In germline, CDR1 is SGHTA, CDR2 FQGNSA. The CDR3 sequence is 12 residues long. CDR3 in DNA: TGTGCCAGCAGTCGACTTAATTCACCCCTCCACTTT. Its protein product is CASSRLNSPLHF. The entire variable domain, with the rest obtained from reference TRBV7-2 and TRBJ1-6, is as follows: GAGVSQSPSNKVTEKGKDVELRCDPISGHTALYWYRQSLGQGLEFLIYFQGNSAPDKSGLPSDRFSAERTGGSVSTLTIQRTQQEDSAVYLCASSRLNSPLHFGNGTRLTVT.

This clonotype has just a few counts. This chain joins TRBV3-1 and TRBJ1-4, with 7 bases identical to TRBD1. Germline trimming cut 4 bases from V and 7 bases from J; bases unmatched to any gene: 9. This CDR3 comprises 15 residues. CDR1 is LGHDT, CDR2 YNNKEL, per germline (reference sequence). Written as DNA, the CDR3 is TGTGCCAGCAGCCGACGACAGGGTGGTGGTGAAAAACTGTTTTTT. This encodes CASSRRQGGGEKLFF.

In DNA, the CDR3 is TGTGCCAGCAGTTCCAAGGGACTAGCGGGAGGCAATGAGCAGTTCTTC. As protein: CASSSKGLAGGNEQFF. V and J are TRBV6-6 and TRBJ2-1; 15 nucleotides match TRBD2. The CDR3 loop spans 16 amino acids. Losses at the gene ends were 4 bases for V and 6 bases for J; bases not matched to a gene: 4. Germline CDR1 MNHNY, CDR2 SVGAGI (reference sequence).

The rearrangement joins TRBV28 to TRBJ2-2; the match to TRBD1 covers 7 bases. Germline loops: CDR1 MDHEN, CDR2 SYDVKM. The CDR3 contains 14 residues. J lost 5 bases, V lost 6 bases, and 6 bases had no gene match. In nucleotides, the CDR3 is TGTGCCAGCAGAAGGACAGGCGGGACCGGGGAGCTGTTTTTT. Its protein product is CASRRTGGTGELFF.

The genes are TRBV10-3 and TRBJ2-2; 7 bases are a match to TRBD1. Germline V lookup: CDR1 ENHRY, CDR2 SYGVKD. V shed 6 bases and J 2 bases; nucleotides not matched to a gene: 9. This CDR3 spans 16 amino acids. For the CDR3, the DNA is TGTGCCATCAGCTGGCGAGGGGGCGGCAACACCGGGGAGCTGTTTTTT. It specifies CAISWRGGGNTGELFF.

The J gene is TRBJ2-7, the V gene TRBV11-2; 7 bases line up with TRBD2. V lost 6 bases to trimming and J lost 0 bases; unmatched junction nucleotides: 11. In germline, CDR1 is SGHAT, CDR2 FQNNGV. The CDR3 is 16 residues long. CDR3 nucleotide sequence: TGTGCCAGCAGATCAGTCGTCGGCGGGAGCTCCTACGAGCAGTACTTC. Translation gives CASRSVVGGSSYEQYF. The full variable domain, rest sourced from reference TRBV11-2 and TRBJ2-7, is EAGVAQSPRYKIIEKRQSVAFWCNPISGHATLYWYQQILGQGPKLLIQFQNNGVVDDSQLPKDRFSAERLKGVDSTLKIQPAKLEDSAVYLCASRSVVGGSSYEQYFGPGTRLTVT.

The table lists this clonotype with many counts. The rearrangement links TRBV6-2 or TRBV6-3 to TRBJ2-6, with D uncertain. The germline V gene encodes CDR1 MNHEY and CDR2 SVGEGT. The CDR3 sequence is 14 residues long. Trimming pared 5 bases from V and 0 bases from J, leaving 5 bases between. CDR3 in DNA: TGTGCCAGCAGTGGGCCCTCTGGGGCCAACGTCCTGACTTTC. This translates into CASSGPSGANVLTF.

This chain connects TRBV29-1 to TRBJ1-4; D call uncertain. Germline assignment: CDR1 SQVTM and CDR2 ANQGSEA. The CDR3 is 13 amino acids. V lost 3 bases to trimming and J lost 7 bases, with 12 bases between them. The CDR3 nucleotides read TGCAGCGTTGAGGGCAGACACCCTGAAAAACTGTTTTTT. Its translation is CSVEGRHPEKLFF.

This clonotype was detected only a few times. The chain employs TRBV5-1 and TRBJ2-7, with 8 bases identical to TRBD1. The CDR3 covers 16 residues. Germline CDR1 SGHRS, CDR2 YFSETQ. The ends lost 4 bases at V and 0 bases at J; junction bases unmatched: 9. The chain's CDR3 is CASSRSPGTGSYEQYF. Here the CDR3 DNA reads TGCGCCAGCAGCCGGTCACCCGGGACAGGCTCCTACGAGCAGTACTTC.

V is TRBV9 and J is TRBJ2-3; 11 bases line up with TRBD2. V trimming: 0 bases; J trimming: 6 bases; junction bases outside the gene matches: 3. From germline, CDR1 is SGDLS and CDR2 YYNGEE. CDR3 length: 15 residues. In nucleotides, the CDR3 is TGTGCCAGCAGCGTAGGGGCTAGCGGGGGGGATACGCAGTATTTT. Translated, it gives CASSVGASGGDTQYF.

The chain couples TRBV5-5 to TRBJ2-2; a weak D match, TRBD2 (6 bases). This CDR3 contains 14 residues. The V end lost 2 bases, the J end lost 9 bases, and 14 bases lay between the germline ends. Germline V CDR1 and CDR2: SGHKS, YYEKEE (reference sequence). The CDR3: CASSFGGIVRELFF. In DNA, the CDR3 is TGTGCCAGCAGCTTTGGCGGGATCGTTCGGGAGCTGTTTTTT.

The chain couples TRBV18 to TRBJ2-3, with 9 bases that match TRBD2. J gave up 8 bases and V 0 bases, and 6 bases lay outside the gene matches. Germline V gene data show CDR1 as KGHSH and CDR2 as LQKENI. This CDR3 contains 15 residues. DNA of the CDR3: TGTGCCAGCTCACCACCGGCGGGGGGGCCTCGTACGCAGTATTTT. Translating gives CASSPPAGGPRTQYF.